This TCR beta chain appears in the sequencing data of a study of OX40 agonist ivuxolimab in advanced cancers. For the study in its entirety: Ivuxolimab was a fully human IgG2 agonistic monoclonal antibody targeting the costimulatory receptor OX40 (CD134). Peripheral TCRbeta sequencing aimed to test whether ivuxolimab altered TCR sequence diversity and caused clonal T-cell expansion. Intravenous ivuxolimab was administered to patients every 2 weeks at six dose levels: 0.01, 0.1, 0.3, 1.5, 3 and 10 mg/kg. Of the approximately 50 dose-escalation patients, hepatocellular carcinoma was present in approximately 20, melanoma in around 15, renal cell carcinoma in 9 and head and neck cancer in 9. Prior anti-PD-1, anti-PD-L1 or anti-CTLA-4 therapy was permitted, and about two fifths of dose-escalation patients had received checkpoint inhibitors. The paper covers the monotherapy dose-escalation part of the phase I ivuxolimab trial, which included N of about 56 patients. Partial responses were achieved by three dose-escalation patients, of whom one had hepatocellular carcinoma and two had cutaneous melanoma. In the dose-escalation cohort, 82.7% of patients were male, and the mean age was approximately 60 years, with a range of roughly 20 to 79.

Patients with a history of autoimmune disease or receiving systemic immunosuppression were excluded from the trial. Peripheral blood for TCR sequencing was collected from all dose cohorts at baseline, on cycle 4 day 1, and on cycle 7 day 1. Samples came from an open-label, multicenter, first-in-human phase I dose-escalation trial of ivuxolimab. Adults with locally advanced or metastatic melanoma, renal cell, hepatocellular, or head and neck squamous cell carcinoma were enrolled in the trial. Before TCR sequencing, CD4+ T cells and CD8+ T cells were sorted from peripheral blood as separate populations. General study outcomes and caveats: Clonal expansion of both CD4+ and CD8+ blood T cells was observed from baseline to week 6 at doses 0.1 to 3.0 mg/kg. In the 0.1-3.0 mg/kg groups, partial responders were among the patients with the lowest normalized peripheral clonal expansion, particularly in CD8+ T cells. Low levels of normalized T-cell clonal expansion were also shown by some nonresponding patients. Antigen specificity was not determined for the clonally expanded peripheral T cells. After ivuxolimab, CD8+ T cells had more expanded clones than CD4+ T cells on average.

This clone was detected only a few times. Its antigen target is currently unknown. Within one base of it there is no much larger clone, and no base qualities were kept. To sequence the TCRbeta CDR3 region, genomic DNA was isolated from the sorted cells. The immunoSEQ Assay was used to sequence the TCRbeta CDR3 regions. TCRdb took this table from immuneACCESS and kept in-frame rearrangements with V and J called. Such tables lack part of the clones; where checked against another copy, unresolved V genes explain under half of the gap, and the rest is unexplained. In all, the sample holds 25,000 to 40,000 clones, and roughly 81% of those were seen once. About 20% of the sample belongs to the ten largest clones. CDR1 and CDR2 (MNHNY, SVGAGI) derive from the germline V gene (reference sequence). The CDR3 spans 13 residues, from the cysteine through the phenylalanine. Only the CDR3 DNA stays, 39 bases, in frame from base 1. Between the V and J ends, shortened by 6 bases and 2 bases respectively, the junction contains 11 bases.

The sequence joins TRBV6-6 to TRBJ2-7; 5 matching bases give a weak D call of TRBD1. The specimen was CD4+ or CD8+ T cells sorted from blood, collected in a trial of the OX40 agonist ivuxolimab. The origin of this receptor is an adult with an advanced solid tumor such as melanoma, head and neck, liver or kidney cancer. The CDR3 protein is CASRYQGAYEQYF. The DNA sequence is TGTGCCAGCAGGTATCAAGGGGCCTACGAGCAGTACTTC.